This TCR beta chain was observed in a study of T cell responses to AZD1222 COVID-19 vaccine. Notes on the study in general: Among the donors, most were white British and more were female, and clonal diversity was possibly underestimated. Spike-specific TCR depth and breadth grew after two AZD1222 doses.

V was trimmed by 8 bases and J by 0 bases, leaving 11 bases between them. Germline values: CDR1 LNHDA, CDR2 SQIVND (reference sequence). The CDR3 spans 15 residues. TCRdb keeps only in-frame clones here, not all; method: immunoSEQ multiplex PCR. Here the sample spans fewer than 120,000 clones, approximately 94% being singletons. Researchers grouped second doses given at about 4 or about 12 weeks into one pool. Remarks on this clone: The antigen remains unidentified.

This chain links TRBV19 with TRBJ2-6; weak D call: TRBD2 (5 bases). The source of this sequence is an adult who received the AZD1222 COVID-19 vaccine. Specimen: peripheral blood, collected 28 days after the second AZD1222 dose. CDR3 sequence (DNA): TGTGCCAGTGGAGGCAGTAGCTCTGGGGCCAACGTCCTGACTTTC. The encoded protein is CASGGSSSGANVLTF. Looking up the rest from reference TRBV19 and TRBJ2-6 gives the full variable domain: DGGITQSPKYLFRKEGQNVTLSCEQNLNHDAMYWYRQDPGQGLRLIYYSQIVNDFQKGDIAEGYSVSREKKESFPLTVTSAQKNPTAFYLCASGGSSSGANVLTFGAGSRLTVL.